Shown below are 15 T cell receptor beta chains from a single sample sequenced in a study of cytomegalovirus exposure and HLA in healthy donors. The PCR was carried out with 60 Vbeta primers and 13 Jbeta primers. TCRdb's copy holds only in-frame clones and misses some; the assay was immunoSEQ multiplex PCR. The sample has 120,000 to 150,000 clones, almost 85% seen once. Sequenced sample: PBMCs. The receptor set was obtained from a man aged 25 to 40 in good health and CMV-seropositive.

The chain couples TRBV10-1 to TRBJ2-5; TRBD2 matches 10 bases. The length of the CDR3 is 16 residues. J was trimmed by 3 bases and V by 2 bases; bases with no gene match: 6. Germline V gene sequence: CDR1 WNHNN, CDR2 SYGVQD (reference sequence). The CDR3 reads CASSERGTSDKETQYF. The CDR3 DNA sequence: TGCGCCAGCAGTGAGAGGGGGACTAGCGACAAAGAGACCCAGTACTTC.

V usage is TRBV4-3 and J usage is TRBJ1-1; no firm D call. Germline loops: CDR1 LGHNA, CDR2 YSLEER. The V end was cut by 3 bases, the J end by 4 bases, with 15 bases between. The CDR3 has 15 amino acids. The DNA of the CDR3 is TGCGCCAGCAGCCAGGAGAGGTTTGGTTTCACTGAAGCTTTCTTT. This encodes CASSQERFGFTEAFF.

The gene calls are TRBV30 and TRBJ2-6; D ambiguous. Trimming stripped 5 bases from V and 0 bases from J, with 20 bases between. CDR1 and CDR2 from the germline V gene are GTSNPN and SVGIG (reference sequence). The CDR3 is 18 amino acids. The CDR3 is CAWGSGLFYSSGANVLTF. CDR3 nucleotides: TGTGCCTGGGGGTCCGGGTTGTTTTATAGCTCTGGGGCCAACGTCCTGACTTTC.

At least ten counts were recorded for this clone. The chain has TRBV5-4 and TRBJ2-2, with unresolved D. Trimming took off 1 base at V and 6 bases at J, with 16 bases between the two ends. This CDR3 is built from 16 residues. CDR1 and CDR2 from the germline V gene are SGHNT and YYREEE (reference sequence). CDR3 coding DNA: TGTGCCAGCAGCTTGATGCGCAATAGTAATTCCGGGGAGCTGTTTTTT. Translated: CASSLMRNSNSGELFF.

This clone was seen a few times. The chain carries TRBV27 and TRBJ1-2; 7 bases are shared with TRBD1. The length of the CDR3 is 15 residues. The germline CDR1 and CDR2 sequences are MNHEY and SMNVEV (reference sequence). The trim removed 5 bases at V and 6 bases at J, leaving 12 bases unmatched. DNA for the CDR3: TGTGCCAGCAGTCCCCCGACAGGGATGGTCGATGGCTACACCTTC. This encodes CASSPPTGMVDGYTF.

The CDR3 spells CASSLRDYSYEQYF. The CDR3 nucleotides read TGTGCCAGCAGTCTCCGGGACTACTCCTACGAGCAGTACTTC. This sequence joins TRBV6-5 and TRBJ2-5; 7 positions agree with TRBD2. The J call is doubtful: the DNA matches TRBJ2-7 better. Germline-derived CDR1 and CDR2 are MNHEY and SVGAGI. The CDR3 runs 14 residues.

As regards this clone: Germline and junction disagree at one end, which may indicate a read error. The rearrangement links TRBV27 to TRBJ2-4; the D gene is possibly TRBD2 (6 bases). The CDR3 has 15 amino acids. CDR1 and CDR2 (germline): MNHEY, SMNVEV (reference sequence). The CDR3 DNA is TGTGCCAGCAGTTTCCGGGAGCAGGCCAAAAACAGTCAGTACTTC. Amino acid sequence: CASSFREQAKNSQYF.

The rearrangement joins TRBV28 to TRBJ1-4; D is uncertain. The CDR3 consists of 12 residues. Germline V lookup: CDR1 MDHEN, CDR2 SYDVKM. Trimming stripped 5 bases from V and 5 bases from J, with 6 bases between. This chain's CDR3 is CASSTVNEKLFF. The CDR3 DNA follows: TGTGCCAGCAGTACAGTGAATGAAAAACTGTTTTTT.

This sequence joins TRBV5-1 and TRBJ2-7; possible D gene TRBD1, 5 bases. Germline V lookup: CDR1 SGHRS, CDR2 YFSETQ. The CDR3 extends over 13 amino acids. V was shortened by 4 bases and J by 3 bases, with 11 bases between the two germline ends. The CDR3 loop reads CASSRQSDYEQYF. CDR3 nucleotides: TGCGCCAGCAGCCGACAGTCGGACTACGAGCAGTACTTC.

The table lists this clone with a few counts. The CDR3 coding sequence is TGTGCCAGCAGCCAAGGGGTGAGAGGCACCGGGGAGCTGTTTTTT. Translating it yields CASSQGVRGTGELFF. The chain links TRBV6-5 to TRBJ2-2; the D gene is possibly TRBD1 (5 bases). The CDR3 is 15 amino acids. V was shortened by 6 bases and J by 4 bases, with 15 bases between the two germline ends. Germline assignment: CDR1 MNHEY and CDR2 SVGAGI.

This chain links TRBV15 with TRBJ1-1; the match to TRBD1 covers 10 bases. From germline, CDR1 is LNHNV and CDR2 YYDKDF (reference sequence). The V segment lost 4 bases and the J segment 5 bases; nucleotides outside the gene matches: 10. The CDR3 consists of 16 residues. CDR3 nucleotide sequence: TGTGCCACCAGCAAACGGACAGGGGGAAGAAATACTGAAGCTTTCTTT. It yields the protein CATSKRTGGRNTEAFF.

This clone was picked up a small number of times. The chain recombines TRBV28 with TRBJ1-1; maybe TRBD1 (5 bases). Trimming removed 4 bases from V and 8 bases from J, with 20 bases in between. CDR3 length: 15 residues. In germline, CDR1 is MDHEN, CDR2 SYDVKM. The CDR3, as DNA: TGTGCCAGCAGTTACTCCGGGACTAGGGGAGGCGAAGCTTTCTTT. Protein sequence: CASSYSGTRGGEAFF.

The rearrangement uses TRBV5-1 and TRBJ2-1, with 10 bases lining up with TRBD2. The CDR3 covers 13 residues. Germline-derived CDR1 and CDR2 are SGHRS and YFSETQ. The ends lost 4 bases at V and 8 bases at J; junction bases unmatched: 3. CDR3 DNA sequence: TGCGCCAGCAGCAGCGGGAGGGCCGATGAGCAGTTCTTC. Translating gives CASSSGRADEQFF.

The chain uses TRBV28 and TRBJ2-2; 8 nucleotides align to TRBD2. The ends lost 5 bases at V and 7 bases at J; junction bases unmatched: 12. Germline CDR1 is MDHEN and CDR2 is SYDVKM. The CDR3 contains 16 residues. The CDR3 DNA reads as TGTGCCAGCAGTGGACACGGGGGGGCGATCGGCGGGGAGCTGTTTTTT. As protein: CASSGHGGAIGGELFF.

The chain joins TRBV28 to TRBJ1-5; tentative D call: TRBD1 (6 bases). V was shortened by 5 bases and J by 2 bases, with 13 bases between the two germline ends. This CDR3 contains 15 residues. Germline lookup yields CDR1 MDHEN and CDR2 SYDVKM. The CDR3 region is CASSRPQGGNQPQHF. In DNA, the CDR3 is TGTGCCAGCAGTCGTCCACAGGGCGGCAATCAGCCCCAGCATTTT.